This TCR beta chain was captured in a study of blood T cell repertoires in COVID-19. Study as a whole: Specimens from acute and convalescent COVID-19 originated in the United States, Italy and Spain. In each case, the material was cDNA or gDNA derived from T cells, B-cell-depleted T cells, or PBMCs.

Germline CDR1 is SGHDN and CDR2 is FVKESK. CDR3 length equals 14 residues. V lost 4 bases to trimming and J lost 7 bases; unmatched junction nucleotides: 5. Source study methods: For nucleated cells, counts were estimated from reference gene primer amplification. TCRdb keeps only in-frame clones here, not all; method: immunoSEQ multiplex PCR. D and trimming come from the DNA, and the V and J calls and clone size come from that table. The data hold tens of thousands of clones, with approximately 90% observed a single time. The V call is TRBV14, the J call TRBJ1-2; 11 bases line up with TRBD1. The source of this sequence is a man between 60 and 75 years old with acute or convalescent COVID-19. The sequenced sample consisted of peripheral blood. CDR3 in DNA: TGTGCCAGCAGCCTCCGGGACAGGGGGTTTGGCTACACCTTC. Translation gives CASSLRDRGFGYTF.